The subject of this entry is one T cell receptor (beta chain). Its antigen remains unidentified. The CDR3 contains 17 residues. Germline V gives CDR1 MNHEY, CDR2 SVGEGT. J was trimmed by 2 bases and V by 6 bases; bases with no gene match: 13. Pooling of second doses given at about 4 or about 12 weeks was done. Some clones are missing from TCRdb's copy, which holds only in-frame ones; the method was immunoSEQ multiplex PCR. The repertoire holds over 65,000 clones, with roughly 87% as singletons. This sample was included in a study of T cell responses to AZD1222 COVID-19 vaccine. Findings and caveats of the study: Spike-specific TCR breadth and depth both grew after two AZD1222 doses. Spike-spanning, vaccine-associated CD4 TCRs were dominant at 160-218 and 743-854.

The chain joins TRBV6-2 or TRBV6-3 to TRBJ2-7; 10 positions match TRBD2. The material sequenced was peripheral blood, taken 28 days after the second AZD1222 dose. The source is an adult who received the AZD1222 COVID-19 vaccine. CDR3 DNA: TGTGCCAGCAGCCTTCATTCACTAGCGGGGACACCCTACGAGCAGTACTTC. Its translation is CASSLHSLAGTPYEQYF.